This T cell receptor (beta chain) came from a study of regulatory T cells in long-lasting Graves disease. This clonotype was counted at least ten times. Its antigen is currently unknown. Germline and junction disagree at one end, which may indicate a read error. Assembly of TCR beta libraries relied on iRepertoire HTBI primers together with Arm-PCR of CDR3 regions. MiXCR was run by TCRdb on the multiplex PCR reads, yielding one entry per CDR3 protein. Altogether 250,000 or so distinct CDR3 sequences are present, 20% to 25% being singletons, with the ten largest covering about 15%. The CDR3 is 15 amino acids. Germline lookup yields CDR1 SGHKS and CDR2 YYEKEE (reference sequence). Documented time point: newly diagnosed GD, antithyroid drugs for less than 3 months. Extracted PBMC RNA gave rise to the TCR library. Study-level points and caveats: A greater number of public clonotypes (fewer than 3,000) was shared by persistent patients than by new patients (around 970). Accuracy was perhaps lowered by the small sample size.

The V call is TRBV5-5, the J call TRBJ1-1, with a weak D call TRBD1 (6 bases). The sample in question was peripheral blood mononuclear cells (PBMCs), obtained at new diagnosis, from a patient treated with antithyroid drugs. The sequence derives from a female donor with Graves disease. DNA for the CDR3: TGCGCCAGCAGCTTGGCCGGAGGGGGAAACACTGAAGCTTTCTTT. Protein product: CASSLAGGGNTEAFF.